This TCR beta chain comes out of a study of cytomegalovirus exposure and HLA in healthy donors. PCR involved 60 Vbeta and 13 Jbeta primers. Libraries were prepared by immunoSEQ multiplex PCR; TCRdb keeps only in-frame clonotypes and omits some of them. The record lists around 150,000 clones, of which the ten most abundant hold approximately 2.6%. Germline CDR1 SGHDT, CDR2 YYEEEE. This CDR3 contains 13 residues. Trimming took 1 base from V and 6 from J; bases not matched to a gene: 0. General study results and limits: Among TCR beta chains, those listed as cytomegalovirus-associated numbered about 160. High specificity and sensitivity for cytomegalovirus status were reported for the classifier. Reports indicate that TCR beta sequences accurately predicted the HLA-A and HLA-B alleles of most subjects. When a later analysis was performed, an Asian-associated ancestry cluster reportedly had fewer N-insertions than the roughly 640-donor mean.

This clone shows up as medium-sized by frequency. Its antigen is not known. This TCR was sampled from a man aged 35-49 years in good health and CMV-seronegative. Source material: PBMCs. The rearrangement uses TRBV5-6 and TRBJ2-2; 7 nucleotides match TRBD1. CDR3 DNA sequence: TGTGCCAGCAGCTTGCAGGGGGCCGGGGAGCTGTTTTTT. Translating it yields CASSLQGAGELFF.